Listed here are 5 T cell receptor beta chains from one sample, sequenced in a study of cytomegalovirus exposure and HLA in healthy donors. The PCR was carried out with 60 Vbeta primers and 13 Jbeta primers. Using immunoSEQ multiplex PCR, the repertoire was profiled, and TCRdb retains in-frame clones only, with some absent. Of about 100,000 clones listed, roughly 85% are singletons. Material: PBMCs. The receptor set was obtained from a man between 25 and 39 years old in good health and CMV-seronegative.

This rearrangement joins TRBV4-1 to TRBJ1-1; 7 positions agree with TRBD1. With V trimmed by 2 bases and J by 4 bases, 10 bases remained unmatched. The CDR3 is made up of 16 amino acids. CDR1 is MGHRA, CDR2 YSYEKL, per germline. This CDR3 reads CASSQLQGMYGTEAFF. For the CDR3, the DNA is TGCGCCAGCAGCCAACTACAGGGGATGTACGGCACTGAAGCTTTCTTT.

The rearrangement uses TRBV11-2 and TRBJ2-5; 7 bases line up with TRBD2. CDR3 size: 16 residues. Trimming removed 1 base from V and 3 bases from J; junction bases left unmatched: 8. Looked up from germline, CDR1 is SGHAT and CDR2 is FQNNGV. The CDR3 sequence: CASSLGTSVLKETQYF. CDR3 coding DNA: TGTGCCAGCAGCTTAGGGACTAGTGTTCTCAAAGAGACCCAGTACTTC.

This clone was detected only a few times. The chain has TRBV4-3 and TRBJ2-2, with D unclear. V was shortened by 0 bases and J by 7 bases, with 6 bases between the two germline ends. The CDR3 has 13 amino acids. In germline, CDR1 is LGHNA, CDR2 YSLEER. The CDR3 nucleotides are TGCGCCAGCAGCCAAGATCACGGCGGGGAGCTGTTTTTT. It is translated as CASSQDHGGELFF.

This chain connects TRBV5-4 to TRBJ2-7; D remains ambiguous. CDR3 length: 14 residues. Per germline, CDR1 SGHNT and CDR2 YYREEE (reference sequence). Trimming removed 4 bases from V and 5 bases from J, with 16 bases in between. As DNA, the CDR3 is TGTGCCAGCAGCCCTGGAGTGACCGACCACGAGCAGTACTTC. The encoded protein is CASSPGVTDHEQYF. The whole variable domain, remainder taken from reference TRBV5-4 and TRBJ2-7, is ETGVTQSPTHLIKTRGQQVTLRCSSQSGHNTVSWYQQALGQGPQFIFQYYREEENGRGNFPPRFSGLQFPNYSSELNVNALELDDSALYLCASSPGVTDHEQYFGPGTRLTVT.

This clone was observed a single time. The V and J genes are TRBV14 and TRBJ1-1, with 8 bases lining up with TRBD1. Trimming removed 5 bases from V and 3 bases from J; junction bases left unmatched: 5. This CDR3 region has 14 residues. Germline CDR1 reads SGHDN; CDR2 reads FVKESK. The CDR3 DNA reads TGTGCCAGCAGCAGCACAGGGGGGGACACTGAAGCTTTCTTT. Its protein product is CASSSTGGDTEAFF.